Shown below are 16 T cell receptor beta chains from a single sample sequenced in a study of human T cells and chemical hapten exposure. Using its own MiXCR run on the RACE reads, TCRdb lists one record per CDR3 protein. Of some 150,000 distinct CDR3 sequences listed, approximately 12% were seen once; the top ten hold around 1.4%. Stated time point: patch test 2, 6 weeks after DPC sensitization. Treatment defined: therapeutic diphenylcyclopropenone sensitization with weekly scalp DPC. The sample was whole blood, taken in connection with sensitization to the hapten diphenylcyclopropenone (DPC). Every receptor here comes from a woman in her forties or fifties with alopecia areata. Some clones in this sample may be carry-over from other donors' samples.

This chain connects TRBV5-5 to TRBJ2-1, with 13 bases fitting TRBD2. Trimming removed 3 bases from V and 0 bases from J; junction bases left unmatched: 6. Germline V gene sequence: CDR1 SGHKS, CDR2 YYEKEE (reference sequence). The CDR3 is 18 amino acids. The CDR3 here is CASSSGTSGKSSYNEQFF. As DNA, the CDR3 is TGTGCCAGCAGCTCAGGGACTAGCGGGAAAAGCTCCTACAATGAGCAGTTCTTC.

This clonotype has more than one count but fewer than ten. The chain uses TRBV28 and TRBJ2-7; 13 positions match TRBD2. Trimming at V came to 3 bases and at J to 3 bases, leaving 5 bases not matched to a gene. This CDR3 spans 16 amino acids. Looked up from germline, CDR1 is MDHEN and CDR2 is SYDVKM. CDR3 region: CASSFGGLAGLYEQYF. The CDR3 DNA is TGTGCCAGCAGTTTCGGGGGACTAGCGGGACTCTACGAGCAGTACTTC. Full variable domain (rest looked up from reference TRBV28 and TRBJ2-7): DVKVTQSSRYLVKRTGEKVFLECVQDMDHENMFWYRQDPGLGLRLIYFSYDVKMKEKGDIPEGYSVSREKKERFSLILESASTNQTSMYLCASSFGGLAGLYEQYFGPGTRLTVT.

A few counts support this clonotype. The chain couples TRBV7-2 to TRBJ2-5; D might be TRBD1 or TRBD2, each matching 6 bases. This CDR3 has 14 amino acids. Germline V gene lookup returns CDR1 SGHTA and CDR2 FQGNSA. Trimming removed 1 base at V and 5 bases at J, with 11 bases between. Here the CDR3 reads CASSLGGARETQYF. CDR3 in DNA: TGTGCCAGCAGCTTAGGGGGGGCCCGGGAGACCCAGTACTTC.

V gene TRBV6-5 combines with J gene TRBJ2-5; 7 bases align to TRBD2. In germline, CDR1 is MNHEY, CDR2 SVGAGI. This CDR3 is built from 19 residues. Unmatched junction bases numbered 19, after V lost 1 base and J lost 5 bases. This CDR3 is CASSYFGRGSMGSGETQYF. DNA of the CDR3: TGTGCCAGCAGTTACTTCGGCCGCGGGAGTATGGGCTCTGGGGAGACCCAGTACTTC.

This clonotype turned up a few times. V is TRBV20-1 and J is TRBJ2-7, with D hard to call. The CDR3 covers 13 residues. V was shortened by 6 bases and J by 6 bases, with 18 bases between the two germline ends. Germline V lookup: CDR1 DFQATT, CDR2 SNEGSKA (reference sequence). The CDR3 is CSATAIPPFEQYF. The CDR3, as DNA: TGCAGTGCCACGGCCATCCCCCCGTTCGAGCAGTACTTC.

At least ten counts were recorded for this clonotype. The chain employs TRBV27 and TRBJ1-5; 9 bases map to TRBD1. The CDR3 runs 17 residues. In germline, CDR1 is MNHEY, CDR2 SMNVEV (reference sequence). After removal of 0 bases from V and 9 bases from J, the junction contained 12 bases not matched to a gene. The CDR3 here is CASSLSMTGGLLGPQHF. CDR3 nucleotide sequence: TGTGCCAGCAGTTTATCCATGACAGGGGGACTGTTAGGGCCCCAGCATTTT.

This clonotype was seen at least ten times. CDR3 amino acids: CASRGQGNTDTQYF. In nucleotides, the CDR3 is TGCGCCAGCAGAGGACAGGGGAACACAGATACGCAGTATTTT. This chain joins TRBV5-1 and TRBJ2-3; 9 positions match TRBD1. The CDR3 has 14 residues. Trimming removed 5 bases from V and 2 bases from J; junction bases left unmatched: 3. From germline, CDR1 is SGHRS and CDR2 YFSETQ.

This clonotype was seen repeatedly, ten times or more. The chain uses TRBV7-3 and TRBJ2-2; D uncertain. V shed 5 bases and J shed 2 bases, with 6 bases lying between them. The CDR3 length is 13 residues. CDR1 is SGHTA, CDR2 FQGTGA, per germline. The CDR3 DNA reads as TGTGCCAGCAGCCCACAAAACACCGGGGAGCTGTTTTTT. It encodes CASSPQNTGELFF.

The chain employs TRBV11-2 and TRBJ2-7; tentatively, D is TRBD2 (6 bases). Deletions cut 0 bases from V and 2 bases from J, with 11 bases between. Germline loops: CDR1 SGHAT, CDR2 FQNNGV. The CDR3 runs 15 residues. CDR3 region: CASSLDGGATYEQYF. In DNA, the CDR3 is TGTGCCAGCAGCTTAGACGGCGGGGCGACCTACGAGCAGTACTTC.

This clonotype was found a few times. The rearrangement joins TRBV29-1 to TRBJ2-5, with D uncertain. V lost 7 bases, J lost 4 bases, and 7 bases lay in between. CDR3 size: 10 residues. Germline-derived CDR1 and CDR2 are SQVTM and ANQGSEA. CDR3 DNA sequence: TGCAGCGCCGCCCGAGAGACCCAGTACTTC. Protein: CSAARETQYF.

This clonotype was picked up many times. This chain connects TRBV10-3 to TRBJ2-7; 9 bases fit TRBD2. CDR1 is ENHRY, CDR2 SYGVKD, per germline. Trimming at V came to 7 bases and at J to 0 bases, leaving 4 bases not matched to a gene. The CDR3 totals 14 residues. CDR3 DNA: TGTGCCATCAAAGGACTAGCGAGCTCCTACGAGCAGTACTTC. Amino acids: CAIKGLASSYEQYF.

This clonotype was recorded at least ten times. The CDR3 bases are TGTGCCAGCGTATTGAACACTGAAGCTTTCTTT. Its protein product is CASVLNTEAFF. The J gene is TRBJ1-1, the V gene TRBV28; D is unresolved. CDR1 is MDHEN, CDR2 SYDVKM, per germline. The CDR3 extends over 11 amino acids. V lost 8 bases, J lost 0 bases, and 4 bases lay in between.

This clonotype showed up just a few times. This chain uses TRBV4-3 with TRBJ2-1; D is unresolved. Trimming shortened V by 0 bases and J by 7 bases, and 13 bases separated the two germline ends. The CDR3 has 15 residues. Germline CDR1 LGHNA, CDR2 YSLEER. Written as DNA, the CDR3 is TGCGCCAGCAGCCAAGACGGGTCGTGGTTGAATGAGCAGTTCTTC. Amino acids: CASSQDGSWLNEQFF.

This clonotype was picked up many times. The V and J genes are TRBV5-1 and TRBJ2-1, with 9 bases matching TRBD2. Germline values: CDR1 SGHRS, CDR2 YFSETQ. The V gene end was trimmed by 2 bases and the J gene end by 8 bases; junction bases not matched to a gene: 8. The CDR3 runs to 15 residues. This CDR3 is CASSFSGSWNDEQFF. In DNA, the CDR3 is TGCGCCAGCAGCTTTAGCGGGAGTTGGAACGATGAGCAGTTCTTC.

This clonotype was observed a handful of times. The chain links TRBV7-9 to TRBJ2-1, with D perhaps TRBD1 or TRBD2 (5 bases each). Trimming took 5 bases from V and 0 from J, leaving 11 bases between them. The CDR3 has 15 residues. CDR1 is SEHNR, CDR2 FQNEAQ, per germline (reference sequence). The CDR3 here is CASSRDESSYNEQFF. CDR3 nucleotides: TGTGCCAGCAGCCGGGACGAGAGCTCCTACAATGAGCAGTTCTTC.

The sample holds a few counts of this clonotype. V gene TRBV4-1 combines with J gene TRBJ2-1, with 9 bases that match TRBD1. J was trimmed by 7 bases and V by 4 bases; bases with no gene match: 8. The CDR3 is made up of 15 amino acids. Germline-derived CDR1 and CDR2 are MGHRA and YSYEKL. The CDR3 DNA is TGCGCCAGCAGCCGCCTGGGACAGGGTAGTAATGAGCAGTTCTTC. Translating gives CASSRLGQGSNEQFF.